These 8 T cell receptor beta chains came from one sample sequenced in a study of cytomegalovirus exposure and HLA in healthy donors. The PCR employed 60 Vbeta primers together with 13 Jbeta primers. Using immunoSEQ multiplex PCR, the repertoire was profiled, and TCRdb retains in-frame clones only, with some absent. The sample holds 60,000 to 80,000 clones. The source material was PBMCs. The receptors here all came from a man aged 35 to 55 in good health and CMV-seronegative.

The V gene is TRBV13, the J gene TRBJ2-1; D perhaps matches TRBD2 (6 bases). The V end lost 5 bases, the J end lost 10 bases, and 21 bases lay between the germline ends. Germline CDR1 and CDR2: PRHDT and FYEKMQ (reference sequence). This CDR3 contains 15 residues. For the CDR3, the DNA is TGTGCCAGCAGCCCCGGGACTTCCCTTTGGAGGGAGCAGTTCTTC. Its translation: CASSPGTSLWREQFF.

V gene TRBV30 combines with J gene TRBJ1-2; 7 bases match TRBD1. Trimming removed 5 bases from V and 10 bases from J; junction bases left unmatched: 10. Germline CDR1 is GTSNPN and CDR2 is SVGIG (reference sequence). The CDR3 runs to 12 residues. CDR3 amino acids: CAWVRGRGVYTF. The CDR3 coding sequence is TGTGCCTGGGTGAGGGGGCGCGGGGTCTACACCTTC.

J is TRBJ1-1 and V is TRBV7-2; TRBD1 might be the D (5 bases). Germline V gene data show CDR1 as SGHTA and CDR2 as FQGNSA. The germline V and J ends were trimmed by 0 bases and 5 bases, with 13 bases remaining between them. The CDR3 consists of 15 residues. CDR3 in amino acids: CASSLAQGADTEAFF. CDR3 in DNA: TGTGCCAGCAGCTTAGCGCAAGGGGCAGATACTGAAGCTTTCTTT. The full variable domain, completed using reference TRBV7-2 and TRBJ1-1, is GAGVSQSPSNKVTEKGKDVELRCDPISGHTALYWYRQSLGQGLEFLIYFQGNSAPDKSGLPSDRFSAERTGGSVSTLTIQRTQQEDSAVYLCASSLAQGADTEAFFGQGTRLTVV.

V and J are TRBV10-1 and TRBJ2-7; tentative D call: TRBD1 (7 bases). The CDR3 covers 13 residues. Germline V gene lookup returns CDR1 WNHNN and CDR2 SYGVQD (reference sequence). V was pared by 6 bases and J by 3 bases, with 12 bases between. The CDR3, as DNA: TGCGCCAGCAGCCAGGGGGGAATCTACGAGCAGTACTTC. Protein: CASSQGGIYEQYF.

The gene calls are TRBV28 and TRBJ2-7; perhaps TRBD2 as D (6 bases). CDR3 size: 14 residues. CDR1 is MDHEN and CDR2 is SYDVKM in the germline V gene. Deletions cut 3 bases from V and 5 bases from J, with 14 bases between. The CDR3 loop is CASSFPGRSNEQYF. CDR3 DNA sequence: TGTGCCAGCAGTTTTCCTGGGAGGAGCAACGAGCAGTACTTC.

The V call is TRBV18, the J call TRBJ2-1, with TRBD1 matching 7 bases. CDR1 is KGHSH and CDR2 is LQKENI in the germline V gene. Trimming cost V 3 bases and J 7 bases; bases outside gene matches: 6. The CDR3 is made up of 14 amino acids. The CDR3 loop is CASSPVIQGNEQFF. In DNA, the CDR3 is TGTGCCAGCTCACCCGTCATACAGGGGAATGAGCAGTTCTTC.

This sequence joins TRBV6-5 and TRBJ2-4; TRBD2 might be the D (6 bases). The CDR3 is made up of 13 amino acids. V gave up 2 bases and J gave up 10 bases, with 12 bases separating them. Germline V gene sequence: CDR1 MNHEY, CDR2 SVGAGI. The CDR3, as DNA: TGTGCCAGCAGTTACGGTAGCGGAGGGATTCAGTACTTC. It specifies CASSYGSGGIQYF.

This sequence joins TRBV7-2 and TRBJ1-1, with a weak D call TRBD1 (5 bases). Deletions cut 4 bases from V and 1 base from J, with 7 bases between. CDR3 length: 13 amino acids. From germline, CDR1 is SGHTA and CDR2 FQGNSA. CDR3 DNA: TGTGCCAGCAGCTGGGACTGGAACACTGAAGCTTTCTTT. Translating it yields CASSWDWNTEAFF.